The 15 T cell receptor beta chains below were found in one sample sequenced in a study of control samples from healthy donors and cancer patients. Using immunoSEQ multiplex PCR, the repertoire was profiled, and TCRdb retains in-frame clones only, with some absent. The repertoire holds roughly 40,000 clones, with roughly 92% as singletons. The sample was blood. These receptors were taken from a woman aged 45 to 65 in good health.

CDR3 amino acids: CASSLTRNTGELFF. The CDR3 region has the DNA TGTGCCAGCAGCTTAACCAGAAACACCGGGGAGCTGTTTTTT. V gene TRBV7-3 combines with J gene TRBJ2-2; D ambiguous. V lost 0 bases and J lost 2, with 4 bases in between. Germline lookup yields CDR1 SGHTA and CDR2 FQGTGA. This CDR3 comprises 14 residues.

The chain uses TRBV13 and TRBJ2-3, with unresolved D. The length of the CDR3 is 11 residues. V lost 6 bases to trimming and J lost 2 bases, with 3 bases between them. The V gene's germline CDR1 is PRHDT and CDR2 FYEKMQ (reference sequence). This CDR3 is CASSYTDTQYF. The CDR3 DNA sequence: TGTGCCAGCAGTTACACAGATACGCAGTATTTT.

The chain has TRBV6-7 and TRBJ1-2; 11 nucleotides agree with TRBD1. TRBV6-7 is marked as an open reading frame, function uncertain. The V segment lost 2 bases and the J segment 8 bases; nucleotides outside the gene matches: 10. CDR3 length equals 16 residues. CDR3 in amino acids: CASSYVLDRGLGGYTF. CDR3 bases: TGTGCCAGCAGTTACGTACTGGACAGGGGGCTCGGGGGCTACACCTTC.

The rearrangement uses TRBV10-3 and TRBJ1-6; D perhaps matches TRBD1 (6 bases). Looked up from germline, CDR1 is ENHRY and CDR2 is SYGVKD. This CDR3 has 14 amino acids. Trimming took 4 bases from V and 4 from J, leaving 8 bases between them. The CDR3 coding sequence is TGTGCCATCAGTGGGGACAATTATAATTCACCCCTCCACTTT. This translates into CAISGDNYNSPLHF.

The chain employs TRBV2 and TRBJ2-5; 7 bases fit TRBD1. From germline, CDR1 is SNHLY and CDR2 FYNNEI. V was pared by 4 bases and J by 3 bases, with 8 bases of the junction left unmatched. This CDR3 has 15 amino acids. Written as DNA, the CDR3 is TGTGCCAGCAGTGGGGGAACGGACAGGAAAGAGACCCAGTACTTC. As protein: CASSGGTDRKETQYF.

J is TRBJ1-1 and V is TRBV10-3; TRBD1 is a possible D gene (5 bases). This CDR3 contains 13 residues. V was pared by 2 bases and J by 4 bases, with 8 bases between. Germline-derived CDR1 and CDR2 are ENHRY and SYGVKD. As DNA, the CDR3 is TGTGCCATCAGTGAGCGGGGGTCCACTGAAGCTTTCTTT. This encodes CAISERGSTEAFF.

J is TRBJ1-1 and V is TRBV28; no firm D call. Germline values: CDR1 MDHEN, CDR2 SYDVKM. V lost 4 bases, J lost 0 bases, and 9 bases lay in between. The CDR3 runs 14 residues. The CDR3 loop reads CASSWGAVNTEAFF. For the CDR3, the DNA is TGTGCCAGCAGTTGGGGAGCGGTGAACACTGAAGCTTTCTTT. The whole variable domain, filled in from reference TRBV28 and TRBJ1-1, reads DVKVTQSSRYLVKRTGEKVFLECVQDMDHENMFWYRQDPGLGLRLIYFSYDVKMKEKGDIPEGYSVSREKKERFSLILESASTNQTSMYLCASSWGAVNTEAFFGQGTRLTVV.

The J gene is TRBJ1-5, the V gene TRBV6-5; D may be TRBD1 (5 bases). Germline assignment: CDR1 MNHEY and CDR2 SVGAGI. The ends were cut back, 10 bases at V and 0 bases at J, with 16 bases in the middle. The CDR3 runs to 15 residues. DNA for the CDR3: TGTGCCACAACCACGGGGGTATATAGCAATCAGCCCCAGCATTTT. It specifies CATTTGVYSNQPQHF.

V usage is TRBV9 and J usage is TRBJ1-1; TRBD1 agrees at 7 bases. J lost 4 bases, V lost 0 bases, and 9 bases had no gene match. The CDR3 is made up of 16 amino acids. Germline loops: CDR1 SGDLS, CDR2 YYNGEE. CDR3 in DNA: TGTGCCAGCAGCGTAGGATCAACAGGGGTGGGCACTGAAGCTTTCTTT. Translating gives CASSVGSTGVGTEAFF.

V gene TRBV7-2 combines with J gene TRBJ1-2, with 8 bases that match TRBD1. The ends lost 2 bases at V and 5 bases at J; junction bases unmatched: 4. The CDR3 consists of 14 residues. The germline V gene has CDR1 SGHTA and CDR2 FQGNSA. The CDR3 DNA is TGTGCCAGCAGCTTACAGGGGGCAGGGTATGGCTACACCTTC. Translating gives CASSLQGAGYGYTF.

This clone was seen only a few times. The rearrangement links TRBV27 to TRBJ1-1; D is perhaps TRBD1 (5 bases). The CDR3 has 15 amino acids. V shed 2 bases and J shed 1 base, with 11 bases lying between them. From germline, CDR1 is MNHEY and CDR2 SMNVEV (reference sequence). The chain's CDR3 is CASSLTGRQNTEAFF. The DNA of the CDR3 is TGTGCCAGCAGTTTAACAGGTCGACAGAACACTGAAGCTTTCTTT.

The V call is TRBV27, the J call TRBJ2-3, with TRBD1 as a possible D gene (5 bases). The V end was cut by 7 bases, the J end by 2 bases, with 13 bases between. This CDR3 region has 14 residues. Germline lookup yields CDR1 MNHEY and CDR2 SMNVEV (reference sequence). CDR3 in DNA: TGTGCCAGCAAGCAGGGCCTTAACACAGATACGCAGTATTTT. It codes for CASKQGLNTDTQYF.

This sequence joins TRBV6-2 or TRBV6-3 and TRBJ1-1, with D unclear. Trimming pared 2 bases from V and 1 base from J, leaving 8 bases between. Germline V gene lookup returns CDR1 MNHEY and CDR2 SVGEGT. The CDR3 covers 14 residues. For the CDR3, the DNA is TGTGCCAGCAGTTACGGGCGGACGAACACTGAAGCTTTCTTT. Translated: CASSYGRTNTEAFF.

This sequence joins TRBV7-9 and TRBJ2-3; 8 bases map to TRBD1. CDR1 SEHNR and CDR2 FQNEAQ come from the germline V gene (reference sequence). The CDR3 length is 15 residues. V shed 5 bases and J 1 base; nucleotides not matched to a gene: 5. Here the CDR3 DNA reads TGTGCCAGCAGCACGGACAGGGTCCGCACAGATACGCAGTATTTT. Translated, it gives CASSTDRVRTDTQYF.

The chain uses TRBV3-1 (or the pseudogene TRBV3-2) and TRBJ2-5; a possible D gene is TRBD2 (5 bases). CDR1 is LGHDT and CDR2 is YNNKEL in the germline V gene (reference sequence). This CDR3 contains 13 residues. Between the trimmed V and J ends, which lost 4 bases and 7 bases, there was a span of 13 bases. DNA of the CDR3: TGTGCCAGCAGCCCCGGCCGTGGAGGGACCCAGTACTTC. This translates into CASSPGRGGTQYF.